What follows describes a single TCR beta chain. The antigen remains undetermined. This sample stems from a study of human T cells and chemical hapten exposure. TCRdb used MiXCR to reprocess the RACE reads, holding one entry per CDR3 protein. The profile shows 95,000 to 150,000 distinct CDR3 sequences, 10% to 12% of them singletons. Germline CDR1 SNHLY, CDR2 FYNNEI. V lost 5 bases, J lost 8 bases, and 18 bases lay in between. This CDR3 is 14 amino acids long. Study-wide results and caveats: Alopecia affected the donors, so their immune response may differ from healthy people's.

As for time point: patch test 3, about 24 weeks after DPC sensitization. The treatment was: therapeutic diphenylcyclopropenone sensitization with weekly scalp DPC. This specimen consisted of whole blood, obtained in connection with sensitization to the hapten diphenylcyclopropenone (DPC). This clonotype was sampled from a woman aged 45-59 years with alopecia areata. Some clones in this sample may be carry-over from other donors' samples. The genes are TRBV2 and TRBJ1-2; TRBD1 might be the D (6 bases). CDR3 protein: CASSRIGTFLGYTF. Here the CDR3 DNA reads TGTGCCAGCAGTCGGATTGGGACATTCTTAGGCTACACCTTC.